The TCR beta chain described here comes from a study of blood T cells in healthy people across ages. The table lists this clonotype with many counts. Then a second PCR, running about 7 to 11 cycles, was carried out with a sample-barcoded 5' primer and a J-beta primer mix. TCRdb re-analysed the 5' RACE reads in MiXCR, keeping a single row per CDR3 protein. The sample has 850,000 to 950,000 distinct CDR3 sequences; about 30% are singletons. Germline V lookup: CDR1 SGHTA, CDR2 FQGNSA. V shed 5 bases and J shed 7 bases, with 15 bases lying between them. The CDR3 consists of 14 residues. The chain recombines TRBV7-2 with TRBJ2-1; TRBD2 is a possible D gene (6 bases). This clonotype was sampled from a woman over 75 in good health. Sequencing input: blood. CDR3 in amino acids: CASSTGGGGNEQFF. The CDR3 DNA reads TGTGCCAGCAGCACCGGGGGAGGAGGGAATGAGCAGTTCTTC.